This T cell receptor (beta chain) was captured in a study of T cells in women clearing cervical HPV infection. Regarding the study as a whole: CIN3+ cases had significantly higher TCR repertoire richness than controls, but evenness did not differ.

The protocol was immunoSEQ multiplex PCR, while the TCRdb copy is restricted to in-frame clones and leaves out a portion. The sample's table shows 25,000 to 30,000 clones. Germline V gene data show CDR1 as DFQATT and CDR2 as SNEGSKA (reference sequence). This CDR3 region has 14 residues. The ends lost 6 bases at V and 5 bases at J; junction bases unmatched: 10. Note on this clone: The antigen is unknown. The sequence runs out 3 residues before the end of the CDR3; the remainder is reconstructed from the germline J gene.

The receptor was derived from a woman aged 18-69 years with a cervical HPV16 infection that either progressed to CIN3+ or cleared (not recorded which). The rearrangement links TRBV20-1 to TRBJ2-1, with 7 bases that match TRBD1. The sequencing sample was made of blood buffy coat. The CDR3 bases that were read are TGCAGTGCACCTGACAGGGTTGGAAACAATGAG. Its translation: CSAPDRVGNNE. The full CDR3 protein is CSAPDRVGNNEQFF.